The 9 T cell receptor beta chains below were found in one sample sequenced in a study of somatic mutations in cytotoxic T cells in rheumatoid arthritis. Profiling relied on immunoSEQ multiplex PCR, and the TCRdb table lists in-frame clones only, not all of them. The data show tens of thousands of clones, roughly four fifths seen once. Source material: CD8+ T cells sorted from blood. The receptors were sampled from an adult with rheumatoid arthritis.

V gene TRBV27 combines with J gene TRBJ2-1; 7 bases fit TRBD2. CDR1 is MNHEY, CDR2 SMNVEV, per germline (reference sequence). V lost 3 bases, J lost 9 bases, and 5 bases stayed unmatched. The CDR3 sequence is 13 residues long. This chain's CDR3 is CASSLDAGVEQFF. The CDR3 DNA is TGTGCCAGCAGTTTGGATGCGGGAGTTGAGCAGTTCTTC.

CDR3 coding DNA: TGTGCCAGAAGCTTAGGGGCCCCAAGAACCCTATGCGGCTACACCTTC. It is translated as CARSLGAPRTLCGYTF. The genes are TRBV7-5 and TRBJ1-2; the table names TRBD1, a call not compared with the DNA. TRBV7-5 is recorded as a pseudogene. The CDR3 loop spans 16 amino acids.

The J gene is TRBJ2-3, the V gene TRBV27; no definite D call. The CDR3 runs to 13 residues. The ends were cut back, 4 bases at V and 5 bases at J, with 10 bases in the middle. Per the germline V gene, CDR1 is MNHEY and CDR2 is SMNVEV (reference sequence). In DNA, the CDR3 is TGTGCCAGCAGTTCAGCCGTCGTAGATACGCAGTATTTT. Encoded protein: CASSSAVVDTQYF.

The V call is TRBV5-1, the J call TRBJ1-4; the D gene is possibly TRBD1 (5 bases). Trimming stripped 4 bases from V and 4 bases from J, with 14 bases between. The CDR3 length is 15 residues. Germline CDR1 reads SGHRS; CDR2 reads YFSETQ. CDR3 amino acids: CASSPAGNRNEKLFF. The CDR3 DNA sequence: TGCGCCAGCAGCCCGGCAGGGAACCGTAATGAAAAACTGTTTTTT.

V usage is TRBV9 and J usage is TRBJ1-1; the match to TRBD1 covers 8 bases. J lost 3 bases, V lost 3 bases, and 16 bases had no gene match. The length of the CDR3 is 18 residues. Germline-derived CDR1 and CDR2 are SGDLS and YYNGEE. DNA for the CDR3: TGTGCCAGCAGCGGTAGGGGAATCCCCAGGGGGCGGGACACTGAAGCTTTCTTT. It is translated as CASSGRGIPRGRDTEAFF. Full variable domain (missing parts from reference TRBV9 and TRBJ1-1): DSGVTQTPKHLITATGQRVTLRCSPRSGDLSVYWYQQSLDQGLQFLIQYYNGEERAKGNILERFSAQQFPDLHSELNLSSLELGDSALYFCASSGRGIPRGRDTEAFFGQGTRLTVV.

The chain joins TRBV4-2 to TRBJ2-5; a weak D match, TRBD2 (5 bases). The last part of the DNA fits TRBJ2-7 better; the J call may be wrong. The CDR3 consists of 17 residues. Germline CDR1 and CDR2: LGHNA and YNFKEQ. The CDR3 here is CASSQDTGVSRAYEQYF. The CDR3 DNA reads as TGTGCCAGCAGCCAAGATACCGGGGTTAGTAGGGCCTACGAGCAGTACTTC.

The chain carries TRBV19 and TRBJ2-3, with TRBD2 matching over 12 bases. V dropped 3 bases and J dropped 2; count of bases not matched to a gene: 12. Germline V gene sequence: CDR1 LNHDA, CDR2 SQIVND (reference sequence). The CDR3 is made up of 19 amino acids. The DNA of the CDR3 is TGTGCCAGTAGTATCACACTAGCGGGAGGATTATCTTTCACAGATACGCAGTATTTT. This encodes CASSITLAGGLSFTDTQYF.

This clone was counted only a few times. The chain couples TRBV29-1 to TRBJ1-2; D remains unclear. The CDR3 runs 12 residues. The V and J ends lost 4 bases and 8 bases respectively, with 14 bases between them. Germline CDR1 SQVTM, CDR2 ANQGSEA. The DNA for the CDR3 is TGCAGCGTTGGGTCCACGATTAAGGGCTACACCTTC. Its protein product is CSVGSTIKGYTF.

The J gene is TRBJ2-1, the V gene TRBV27, with 9 bases lining up with TRBD2. Germline lookup yields CDR1 MNHEY and CDR2 SMNVEV (reference sequence). The V segment lost 2 bases and the J segment 5 bases; nucleotides outside the gene matches: 4. The CDR3 consists of 15 residues. The CDR3 sequence: CASSLHLAGHNEQFF. The CDR3 region has the DNA TGTGCCAGCAGTTTACATCTAGCGGGACACAATGAGCAGTTCTTC.